This TCR beta chain stems from a study of technical replicates of blood from several donors. Produced via immunoSEQ multiplex PCR; TCRdb's table is partial and in-frame only. The sample records just under 60,000 clones, 85% to 95% being singletons. Germline assignment: CDR1 SQVTM and CDR2 ANQGSEA. Trimming took 6 bases from V and 4 from J, leaving 18 bases between them. This CDR3 has 14 residues. The source is a human donor in good health. Some clones in this sample may be carry-over from other donors' samples. The sequenced sample was PBMCs. V is TRBV29-1 and J is TRBJ1-1; maybe TRBD1 (5 bases). DNA of the CDR3: TGCAGCGTGGGTAGGGTCAGCGGGGGCACTGAAGCTTTCTTT. Translated, it gives CSVGRVSGGTEAFF.